A single sample is the source of the 20 T cell receptor beta chains below, sequenced in a study of T cell responses to AZD1222 COVID-19 vaccine. Only in-frame clones appear in the TCRdb table, and some are missing; sequencing was by immunoSEQ multiplex PCR. The top ten hold about 1.5% of the sample, which has approximately 210,000 clones, about 95% seen once. This sample comprised peripheral blood, obtained 28 days after the second dose of the MenACWY control vaccine. The receptors originated from an adult who received the MenACWY meningococcal vaccine as a control.

V gene TRBV7-9 combines with J gene TRBJ1-5; D perhaps matches TRBD1 (6 bases). V was clipped by 5 bases and J by 2 bases, with 19 bases between them. CDR3 size: 17 residues. The germline V gene encodes CDR1 SEHNR and CDR2 FQNEAQ (reference sequence). CDR3: CASSGRDISGGNQPQHF. The CDR3 coding sequence is TGTGCCAGCAGCGGACGGGACATCTCTGGGGGCAATCAGCCCCAGCATTTT.

V gene TRBV6-6 combines with J gene TRBJ2-5, with 7 bases that match TRBD1. V gave up 2 bases and J gave up 4 bases; unmatched junction bases: 4. CDR1 and CDR2 from the germline V gene are MNHNY and SVGAGI (reference sequence). The CDR3 spans 14 residues. CDR3: CASSYTGQAETQYF. CDR3 DNA: TGTGCCAGCAGTTACACAGGACAGGCAGAGACCCAGTACTTC.

V is TRBV19 and J is TRBJ1-1; unclear D gene. Trimming took off 0 bases at V and 6 bases at J, with 8 bases between the two ends. Germline CDR1 reads LNHDA; CDR2 reads SQIVND (reference sequence). CDR3 size: 13 residues. The CDR3 here is CASSIEFRPEAFF. CDR3 DNA: TGTGCCAGTAGTATAGAGTTCCGGCCTGAAGCTTTCTTT.

The chain recombines TRBV7-2 with TRBJ2-7, with 11 bases fitting TRBD2. Trimming took 5 bases from V and 0 from J; bases not matched to a gene: 3. CDR3 length: 15 amino acids. Per germline, CDR1 SGHTA and CDR2 FQGNSA. CDR3 residues: CASSRTSGYSYEQYF. As DNA, the CDR3 is TGTGCCAGCAGCCGGACTAGCGGGTACTCCTACGAGCAGTACTTC.

The chain employs TRBV29-1 and TRBJ1-2; D uncertain. V was clipped by 7 bases and J by 5 bases, with 11 bases between them. Germline values: CDR1 SQVTM, CDR2 ANQGSEA. The CDR3 totals 11 residues. This chain's CDR3 is CSAETVYGYTF. DNA for the CDR3: TGCAGCGCCGAGACCGTTTATGGCTACACCTTC.

This chain uses TRBV7-9 with TRBJ2-3; 9 nucleotides match TRBD2. The CDR3 sequence is 18 residues long. Germline values: CDR1 SEHNR, CDR2 FQNEAQ (reference sequence). After removal of 2 bases from V and 6 bases from J, the junction contained 15 bases not matched to a gene. The CDR3 loop is CASSLKAHHSGGPDTQYF. As DNA, the CDR3 is TGTGCCAGCAGCTTAAAGGCGCACCATAGCGGGGGTCCCGATACGCAGTATTTT.

The chain uses TRBV5-1 and TRBJ1-2; D ambiguous. The length of the CDR3 is 15 residues. Germline V gives CDR1 SGHRS, CDR2 YFSETQ. V lost 0 bases to trimming and J lost 4 bases, with 13 bases between them. CDR3 DNA sequence: TGCGCCAGCAGCTTGGATCTGGCCCCTACCTATGGCTACACCTTC. Its protein is CASSLDLAPTYGYTF.

The chain carries TRBV2 and TRBJ2-7; 7 nucleotides align to TRBD1. V was pared by 6 bases and J by 0 bases, with 11 bases of the junction left unmatched. Germline assignment: CDR1 SNHLY and CDR2 FYNNEI. The CDR3 runs 16 residues. The CDR3 region is CASSRDGTDPSYEQYF. As DNA, the CDR3 is TGTGCCAGCAGCCGCGACGGGACAGACCCCTCCTACGAGCAGTACTTC.

The V and J genes are TRBV20-1 and TRBJ1-2, with D uncertain. V lost 7 bases to trimming and J lost 6 bases, with 6 bases between them. This CDR3 is 9 amino acids long. Germline V lookup: CDR1 DFQATT, CDR2 SNEGSKA (reference sequence). The CDR3 loop is CSGGDGYTF. Written as DNA, the CDR3 is TGCAGTGGGGGTGATGGCTACACCTTC.

The J gene is TRBJ2-5, the V gene TRBV7-2; no clear D gene. The V gene's germline CDR1 is SGHTA and CDR2 FQGNSA. V was cut by 2 bases and J by 5 bases, with 6 bases left in between. This CDR3 contains 12 residues. As DNA, the CDR3 is TGTGCCAGCAGCTTATTAGGGGAGACCCAGTACTTC. Translating it yields CASSLLGETQYF.

This clone was detected only once. V usage is TRBV19 and J usage is TRBJ1-5, with D possibly being TRBD1 (6 bases). Germline assignment: CDR1 LNHDA and CDR2 SQIVND (reference sequence). The length of the CDR3 is 16 residues. Trimming removed 8 bases at V and 1 base at J, with 18 bases between. In DNA form, the CDR3 reads TGTGCCAGTTCGTACATCGGGGGCGGGAGCAATCAGCCCCAGCATTTT. Protein sequence: CASSYIGGGSNQPQHF.

The V and J genes are TRBV7-9 and TRBJ2-7, with 8 bases that match TRBD2. The CDR3 has 14 residues. V lost 5 bases to trimming and J lost 3 bases; unmatched junction nucleotides: 6. Per the germline V gene, CDR1 is SEHNR and CDR2 is FQNEAQ (reference sequence). The CDR3 is CASSREGLGYEQYF. CDR3 sequence (DNA): TGTGCCAGCAGCCGGGAGGGACTAGGCTACGAGCAGTACTTC.

This clone was detected only a few times. CDR3 amino acids: CASSGAGGFNTEAFF. The CDR3 coding sequence is TGTGCCAGCAGCGGGGCGGGGGGGTTTAACACTGAAGCTTTCTTT. The rearrangement joins TRBV5-4 to TRBJ1-1; D is perhaps TRBD1 (5 bases). V dropped 4 bases and J dropped 2 bases, with 15 bases sitting between them. The CDR3 is 15 residues long. Germline CDR1 and CDR2: SGHNT and YYREEE (reference sequence).

The rearrangement uses TRBV11-2 and TRBJ1-5; no reliable D call. V lost 1 base and J lost 3, with 4 bases in between. Per the germline V gene, CDR1 is SGHAT and CDR2 is FQNNGV. The CDR3 spans 13 residues. The CDR3 nucleotides read TGTGCCAGCAGCTTAGCCCTCAATCAGCCCCAGCATTTT. It codes for CASSLALNQPQHF.

The chain couples TRBV7-9 to TRBJ2-2; D ambiguous. Per the germline V gene, CDR1 is SEHNR and CDR2 is FQNEAQ (reference sequence). V shed 3 bases and J shed 0 bases, with 8 bases lying between them. There are 15 residues in the CDR3. CDR3 sequence (DNA): TGTGCCAGCAGCTTTCTAGAGGCGAACACCGGGGAGCTGTTTTTT. Translating it yields CASSFLEANTGELFF.

The chain is built from TRBV9 and TRBJ1-2, with TRBD1 matching over 7 bases. The J segment lost 11 bases and the V segment lost 8 bases, leaving 9 bases of the junction unmatched. This CDR3 contains 11 residues. Germline CDR1 reads SGDLS; CDR2 reads YYNGEE. The CDR3 sequence: CASSTGSKYTF. The CDR3, as DNA: TGTGCCAGTTCGACAGGGTCGAAGTACACCTTC.

The V call is TRBV18, the J call TRBJ2-7; TRBD2 matches at 12 bases. Per germline, CDR1 KGHSH and CDR2 LQKENI. This CDR3 is 16 amino acids long. The trim removed 6 bases at V and 1 base at J, leaving 7 bases unmatched. The CDR3 DNA is TGTGCCAGCTCCCTGTTGGGACTAGCGGGTTCCTACGAGCAGTACTTC. This sequence encodes CASSLLGLAGSYEQYF.

V and J are TRBV6-5 and TRBJ2-4; the match to TRBD1 covers 11 bases. Germline V lookup: CDR1 MNHEY, CDR2 SVGAGI. This CDR3 is built from 15 residues. Trimming removed 2 bases from V and 6 bases from J; junction bases left unmatched: 3. The CDR3 DNA follows: TGTGCCAGCAGTTACGAGGGACAGGGGGTAAACATTCAGTACTTC. Amino acids: CASSYEGQGVNIQYF.

The rearrangement links TRBV28 to TRBJ1-5; D unclear. The CDR3 is 13 amino acids. Germline CDR1 is MDHEN and CDR2 is SYDVKM. The ends were cut back, 11 bases at V and 4 bases at J, with 15 bases in the middle. CDR3 residues: CAVSEGMNQPQHF. CDR3 nucleotides: TGTGCCGTGTCGGAGGGTATGAATCAGCCCCAGCATTTT.

The chain joins TRBV6-5 to TRBJ2-3; D might be TRBD1 (6 bases). The length of the CDR3 is 15 residues. Trimming left V 7 bases short and J 4 bases short, with 18 bases between. Germline V gene sequence: CDR1 MNHEY, CDR2 SVGAGI. CDR3 DNA: TGTGCCAGCAAAGAGAGGCCAGGGGAAGCAGATACGCAGTATTTT. Its protein product is CASKERPGEADTQYF.